This record covers a single T cell receptor beta chain. Its binding antigen is unknown. No base-level quality is on record; no much larger clone is a single base apart. From each donor, a single peripheral blood sample of 100 to 150 mL on average was drawn into heparinised tubes. Using a panel that included CD45RO, CCR7, CD25, CD127, CD95 and CD27, naive, central memory, regulatory and stem cell-like memory CD4+ T cells were sorted on a BD FACSAria II. Every sorted population had a purity above 95%. Right away, PBMCs were isolated by Lymphoprep density gradient centrifugation and were stained directly, with no culture step. So that batch effects would be minimized, each experiment stained and sorted samples in pairs, pairing one healthy donor with one patient. The sample belongs to a study of beta chain features in type 1 diabetes (dated by TCRdb to between 2018 and 2020). With regard to the full study: Mean age, gender distribution, total cell number and subset yield were not different between patients and healthy donors. Regulatory and stem cell-like memory subsets were obtained from only 8 patients and roughly 8 healthy donors, while naive and central memory subsets were obtained from all 28 donors. A total of some 110 million sorted cells were examined across all samples, and a strong correlation was observed between cell number per subset and RNA yield. The study compared TCRB repertoires of sorted circulating CD4+ T cell subsets between recently diagnosed type 1 diabetes patients and matched healthy donors.

The High Capacity cDNA Reverse Transcription Kit was used to reverse transcribe all of the isolated RNA, meaning that expressed TCRB transcripts were what got sequenced. Naive, central memory and regulatory T cell samples underwent deep immunoSEQ sequencing, averaging roughly 3.3 million total reads per sample. Sorted cells were lysed in RLT buffer, and RNA was extracted using DNase-treated RNeasy Micro or Mini kits according to cell number. Each cell subset was processed on its own to prevent cross-contamination, while patient and healthy donor samples were processed together. TCRB sequences were amplified from cDNA with the immunoSEQ multiplex PCR, producing 87-bp fragments spanning the CDR3 region. Sequencing of the amplicons was done on the Illumina HiSeq platform. The authors' pipeline ran thus. Synthetic template baselines were used to correct PCR bias computationally, reads within Hamming distance 2 were collapsed, and singletons that could not be merged were discarded. By aligning reads against IMGT, V, D and J genes, CDR3 length, and insertions or deletions at six rearrangement sites were assigned. Within each subset, clonotype counts were normalized to sorted cell number, and only after that were true diversity and Gini coefficients computed with the tcR R package. The overlap coefficient, calculated on TCRB nucleotide sequences, was used to measure repertoire sharing. Out-of-frame TCRB sequences from naive cells were analyzed to stand in for the pre-selection repertoire. Entries here come from immuneACCESS through TCRdb and include only in-frame sequences with V and J called. Some clones fail to appear in such tables; in the studies checked, an unresolved V gene covers under half of the shortfall, and the cause of the remainder is unknown. The DNA was the basis for D and trimming; V, J and clone size are from that table. This sample is represented by under 800,000 clones; 15% to 18% of them were singletons. The ten largest clonotypes hold about 0.086% of the sample.

Unmatched junction bases come to 13, with V trimmed by 3 bases and J by 6 bases. CDR1 and CDR2 are read off the germline V gene as MDHEN and SYDVKM. From cysteine to phenylalanine, the CDR3 is 17 amino acids long. The only DNA kept is the CDR3, 51 bases in frame from the first base. What the research found in general, with its limitations: Because cDNA was sequenced instead of genomic DNA, highly expressing activated cells could be over-represented, though the groups showed no difference in activation or CD3 levels. Because the HLA sub-analyses included only small numbers of individuals, any influence of HLA type on TCRB rearrangement was left unresolved. Naive, central memory and regulatory TCRB repertoires appeared more similar among patients than among healthy donors. A moderate but significant shortening of TCRB CDR3 length was observed in type 1 diabetes patients in all four CD4+ subsets. Shorter templates might be favored by PCR, yet because patient and control samples were amplified and corrected together, any such skew would affect both groups equally. At VDJ recombination sites, patients with type 1 diabetes made fewer insertions and deleted more nucleotides, a pattern implying thymic rearrangement abnormalities.

The chain was built from TRBV28 and TRBJ2-2; 7 junctional bases match TRBD1. The receptor's source is a man aged 18 to 35 in good health. The material sequenced was naive CD4+ T cells from blood. This sample's cell subset or site label indicates: true naive CD4+ T cells. The CDR3 sequence is CASSLWDRGRVSGELFF. The DNA sequence follows: TGTGCCAGCAGTTTGTGGGACAGAGGCCGGGTGTCCGGGGAGCTGTTTTTT.